This T cell receptor (beta chain) was found in a study of CD8+ T cells in alopecia areata. The study's findings and limits: Sequencing of scalp samples also captures resident alphabeta T cells of normal skin. It was lesional scalp, especially alopecia totalis/universalis, that showed higher clonality than normal scalp. Sharing of TCR sequences between patients (possibly for HLA-related reasons) was less clear than in mice.

Turning to this clone: As yet, its antigen is unknown.

TCR sequencing used cDNA made by reverse transcription of extracted RNA. Using immunoSEQ multiplex PCR, the repertoire was profiled, and TCRdb retains in-frame clones only, with some absent. There are about 200,000 clones in the sample; around 50% occur only once, and over 4% lies in the top ten. With 6 bases removed from V and 10 bases from J, the gap between germline ends came to 19 bases. Germline assignment: CDR1 MNHNY and CDR2 SVGAGI (reference sequence). CDR3 length: 15 residues. Sequencing used CD8+ T cells sorted from blood. The sequence came from a human donor in good health. V gene TRBV6-6 combines with J gene TRBJ1-6; D uncertain. Here the CDR3 DNA reads TGTGCCAGCAGCTACAAACTAGGCTCTACCTCACCCCTCCACTTT. Amino acid sequence: CASSYKLGSTSPLHF.